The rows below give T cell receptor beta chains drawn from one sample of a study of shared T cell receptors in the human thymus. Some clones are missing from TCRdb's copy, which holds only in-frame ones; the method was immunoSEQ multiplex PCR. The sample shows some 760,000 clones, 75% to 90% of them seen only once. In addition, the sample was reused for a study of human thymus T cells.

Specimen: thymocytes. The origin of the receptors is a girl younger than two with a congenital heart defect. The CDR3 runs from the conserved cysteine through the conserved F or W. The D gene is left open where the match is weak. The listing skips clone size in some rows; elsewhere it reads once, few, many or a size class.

cdr3_nt: TGTGCCAGCAGTCCGAGGACAGTGACTGAAGCTTTCTTT; cdr3_aa: CASSPRTVTEAFF; clone_size: once; d_call: .; j_call: TRBJ1-1; v_call: TRBV2
cdr3_nt: TGTGCCAGCAGCCCAATAGGGGGACCCCCCACTGGAAACACCATATATTTT; cdr3_aa: CASSPIGGPPTGNTIYF; clone_size: .; d_call: .; j_call: TRBJ1-3; v_call: TRBV11-2
cdr3_nt: TGTGCCAGCAGCTTGTGGACGACAGTACAAGAGACCCAGTACTTC; cdr3_aa: CASSLWTTVQETQYF; clone_size: .; d_call: .; j_call: TRBJ2-5; v_call: TRBV5-4
cdr3_nt: TGTGCCAGTAGCCCGGGACAGGCGGACTATGGCTACACCTTC; cdr3_aa: CASSPGQADYGYTF; clone_size: .; d_call: TRBD1; j_call: TRBJ1-2; v_call: TRBV19
cdr3_nt: TGTGCCAGTAGGGACAAGAATGAGCAGTTCTTC; cdr3_aa: CASRDKNEQFF; clone_size: .; d_call: .; j_call: TRBJ2-1; v_call: TRBV19
cdr3_nt: TGTGCCAGCAGCGCCGCTACTCCGGGACTCCAGGGTAATGGCTACACCTTC; cdr3_aa: CASSAATPGLQGNGYTF; clone_size: .; d_call: .; j_call: TRBJ1-2; v_call: TRBV5-5
cdr3_nt: TGTGCCAGCAGCTCTAAAGGGACAGGCTCCTGTTCTAACTATGGCTACACCTTC; cdr3_aa: CASSSKGTGSCSNYGYTF; clone_size: .; d_call: TRBD1; j_call: TRBJ1-2; v_call: TRBV7-8
cdr3_nt: TGTGCTAGCAGCTTAGGGTGGAGGGCGGGCTACAATGAGCAGTTCTTC; cdr3_aa: CASSLGWRAGYNEQFF; clone_size: .; d_call: .; j_call: TRBJ2-1; v_call: TRBV7-7
cdr3_nt: TGTGCCAGCTCACCGACGGGCGGAGGGCCCCCCTACGTTAGCACAGATACGCAGTATTTT; cdr3_aa: CASSPTGGGPPYVSTDTQYF; clone_size: few; d_call: .; j_call: TRBJ2-3; v_call: TRBV18
cdr3_nt: TGCGCCAGCAGCCAGGGACTAGCGGGGGGGGAGGAGACCCAGTACTTC; cdr3_aa: CASSQGLAGGEETQYF; clone_size: .; d_call: TRBD2; j_call: TRBJ2-5; v_call: TRBV4-1
cdr3_nt: TGTGCCAGCGAGTTGAGCGGGGAGCTGTTTTTT; cdr3_aa: CASELSGELFF; clone_size: once; d_call: .; j_call: TRBJ2-2; v_call: TRBV5-4
cdr3_nt: TGTGCCAGCAGCCAAAGGACAGGGAGCTCCTACGAGCAGTACTTC; cdr3_aa: CASSQRTGSSYEQYF; clone_size: .; d_call: TRBD1; j_call: TRBJ2-7; v_call: TRBV5-4
cdr3_nt: TGTGCCAGTAGTAGAGCGGGGAACTATGGCTACACCTTC; cdr3_aa: CASSRAGNYGYTF; clone_size: .; d_call: .; j_call: TRBJ1-2; v_call: TRBV19